The T cell receptor beta chain under discussion was sequenced for a study of blood T cell repertoires in COVID-19. Across the study: PBMCs, B-cell-depleted T cells, or T cells were the source of the cDNA or gDNA that made up the material.

In the authors' workflow: From reference gene primer amplification, estimates of nucleated cell counts were derived. Profiling relied on immunoSEQ multiplex PCR, and the TCRdb table lists in-frame clones only, not all of them. V, J and clone size reflect that table, while D and trimming were determined from the DNA. The sample has about 270,000 clones; around nine tenths are singletons. Participants were aged about 18 to 100 years from about 25 US areas. Clinical histories supplied by participants themselves formed the basis of cohort assignment. This CDR3 has 15 amino acids. Germline V gene lookup returns CDR1 LGHDT and CDR2 YNNKEL (reference sequence). V trimming: 2 bases; J trimming: 2 bases; junction bases outside the gene matches: 6.

The chain combines TRBV3-1 (or the pseudogene TRBV3-2) with TRBJ2-7; 7 bases match TRBD2. Specimen: PBMCs or T cells enriched from blood (not recorded which). The TCR originated in a woman between 18 and 29 years old who had recovered from COVID-19. CDR3 loop: CASSQPAGLPYEQYF. The CDR3 DNA follows: TGTGCCAGCAGCCAACCGGCGGGACTACCCTACGAGCAGTACTTC.